The entry below gives a single T cell receptor beta chain sequence along with its context. This entry belongs to a study of cytomegalovirus exposure and HLA in healthy donors. Primers: 60 Vbeta forward and 13 Jbeta reverse. The data were produced by immunoSEQ multiplex PCR, yet TCRdb's version contains in-frame clones alone and is incomplete. The sample lists roughly 130,000 clones; less than 85% were seen once. The sequencing sample was made of PBMCs. This receptor was taken from a man aged 35 to 55 in good health and CMV-seronegative.

CDR3 sequence: CASSPPSAGGPREQYF. The DNA for the CDR3 is TGTGCCAGCTCACCACCCTCCGCGGGAGGGCCGCGGGAGCAGTACTTC. The rearrangement joins TRBV18 to TRBJ2-7; 9 bases match TRBD2. The germline V gene encodes CDR1 KGHSH and CDR2 LQKENI. Trimming removed 0 bases from V and 7 bases from J; junction bases left unmatched: 10. This CDR3 spans 16 amino acids. Together with reference TRBV18 and TRBJ2-7, the CDR3 gives the full variable domain: NAGVMQNPRHLVRRRGQEARLRCSPMKGHSHVYWYRQLPEEGLKFMVYLQKENIIDESGMPKERFSAEFPKEGPSILRIQQVVRGDSAAYFCASSPPSAGGPREQYFGPGTRLTVT.